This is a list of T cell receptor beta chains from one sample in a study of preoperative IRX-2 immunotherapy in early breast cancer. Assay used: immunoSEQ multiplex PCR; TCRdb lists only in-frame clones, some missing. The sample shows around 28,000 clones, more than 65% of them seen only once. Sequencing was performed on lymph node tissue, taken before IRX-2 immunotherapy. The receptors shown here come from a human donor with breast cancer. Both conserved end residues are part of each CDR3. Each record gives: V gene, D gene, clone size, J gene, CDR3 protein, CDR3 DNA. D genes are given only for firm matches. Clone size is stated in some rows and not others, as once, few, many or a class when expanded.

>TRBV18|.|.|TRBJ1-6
CASSGDLNSPLHF
TGTGCCAGCTCCGGGGACCTTAATTCACCCCTCCACTTT
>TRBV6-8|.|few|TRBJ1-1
CAARTLNTEAFF
TGTGCCGCGAGGACCCTGAACACTGAAGCTTTCTTT
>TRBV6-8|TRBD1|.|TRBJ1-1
CASSYQGDTEAFF
TGTGCCAGCAGTTACCAGGGGGACACTGAAGCTTTCTTT
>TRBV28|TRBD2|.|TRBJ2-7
CASSGWTSGGYEQYF
TGTGCCAGCAGTGGGTGGACTAGCGGGGGTTACGAGCAGTACTTC
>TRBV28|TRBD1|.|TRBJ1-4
CASSSTGENEKLFF
TGTGCCAGCAGTTCGACAGGGGAAAATGAAAAACTGTTTTTT
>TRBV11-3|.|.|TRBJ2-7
CASSQMGVGNSYEQYF
TGTGCCAGCAGCCAAATGGGAGTCGGGAACTCCTACGAGCAGTACTTC
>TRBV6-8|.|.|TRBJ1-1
CASSSHNLNTEAFF
TGTGCCAGCAGTTCCCATAACTTGAACACTGAAGCTTTCTTT
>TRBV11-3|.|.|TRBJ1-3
CASSLVGRQKGTGNTIYF
TGTGCCAGCAGCTTAGTAGGGAGACAAAAGGGTACTGGAAACACCATATATTTT
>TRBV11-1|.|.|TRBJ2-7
CASSLGQVETYEQYF
TGTGCCAGCAGCTTAGGACAGGTGGAAACCTACGAGCAGTACTTC
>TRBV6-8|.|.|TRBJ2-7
CASSYKRAGTPSYEQYF
TGTGCCAGCAGTTACAAAAGAGCCGGGACACCCTCCTACGAGCAGTACTTC
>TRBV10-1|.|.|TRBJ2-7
CASSERQGYEQYF
TGCGCCAGCAGTGAGCGCCAGGGCTACGAGCAGTACTTC
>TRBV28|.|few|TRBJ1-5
CASNYGREQPQHF
TGTGCCAGCAACTACGGCCGGGAACAGCCCCAGCATTTT
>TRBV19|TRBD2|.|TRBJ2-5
CASSIKGRGMGTQYF
TGTGCCAGTAGTATTAAGGGGCGGGGGATGGGGACCCAGTACTTC
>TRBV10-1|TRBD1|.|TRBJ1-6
CASSASGTATPLHF
TGCGCCAGCAGTGCCTCCGGGACAGCTACACCCCTCCACTTT
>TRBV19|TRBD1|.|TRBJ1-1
CASSTRTGDTEAFF
TGTGCCAGTAGTACCCGGACAGGGGACACTGAAGCTTTCTTT
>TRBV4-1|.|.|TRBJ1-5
CASSQQTGSGNQPQHF
TGCGCCAGCAGCCAACAAACAGGGAGTGGCAATCAGCCCCAGCATTTT
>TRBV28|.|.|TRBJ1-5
CASKLGMGNQPQHF
TGTGCCAGCAAGCTCGGGATGGGGAATCAGCCCCAGCATTTT
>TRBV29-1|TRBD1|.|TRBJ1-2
CSVEPDRVNYGYTF
TGCAGCGTTGAACCAGACAGGGTCAACTATGGCTACACCTTC
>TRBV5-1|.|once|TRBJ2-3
CASSGVVGVSDTQYF
TGCGCCAGCAGCGGGGTAGTAGGAGTTTCAGATACGCAGTATTTT
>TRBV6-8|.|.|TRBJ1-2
CASSYSGLEGGYGYTF
TGTGCCAGCAGTTACTCGGGGTTGGAGGGGGGATATGGCTACACCTTC
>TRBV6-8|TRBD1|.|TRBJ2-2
CASRRTGTGELFF
TGTGCCAGCAGAAGGACAGGCACCGGGGAGCTGTTTTTT
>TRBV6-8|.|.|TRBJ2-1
CASSYLGSSYNEQFF
TGTGCCAGCAGTTACTTGGGCAGCTCCTACAATGAGCAGTTCTTC
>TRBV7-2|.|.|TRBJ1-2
CASSLGTGRGYTF
TGTGCCAGCAGCTTAGGTACAGGGCGAGGCTACACCTTC
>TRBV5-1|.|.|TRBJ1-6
CASSLGYRDSPLHF
TGCGCCAGCAGCTTGGGTTACAGGGATTCACCCCTCCACTTT
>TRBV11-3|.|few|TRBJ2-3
CASSLVAGTDTQYF
TGTGCCAGCAGCTTAGTGGCGGGAACAGATACGCAGTATTTT
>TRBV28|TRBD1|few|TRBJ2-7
CASSFPTWDRGSYEQYF
TGTGCCAGCAGTTTTCCCACTTGGGACAGGGGGTCCTACGAGCAGTACTTC
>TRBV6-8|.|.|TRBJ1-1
CASSRRQVLSEAFF
TGTGCCAGCAGCAGACGACAGGTCCTCTCTGAAGCTTTCTTT
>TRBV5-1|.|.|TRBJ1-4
CASSLGQFNEKLFF
TGCGCCAGCAGCTTGGGCCAGTTTAATGAAAAACTGTTTTTT
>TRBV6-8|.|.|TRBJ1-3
CASSYATQGRPGNTIYF
TGTGCCAGTAGTTACGCTACGCAGGGACGTCCTGGAAACACCATATATTTT
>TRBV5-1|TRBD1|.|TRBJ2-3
CASSLGTGARGDTQYF
TGCGCCAGCAGCTTGGGCACAGGGGCCAGAGGAGATACGCAGTATTTT
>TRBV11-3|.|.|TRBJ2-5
CASSLYGGRETQYF
TGTGCCAGCAGCTTGTACGGGGGTAGGGAGACCCAGTACTTC
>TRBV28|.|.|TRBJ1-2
CASNDGGQNYGYTF
TGTGCCAGCAACGATGGGGGGCAGAACTATGGCTACACCTTC
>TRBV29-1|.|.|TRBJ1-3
CSVETGLGNTIYF
TGCAGCGTTGAAACAGGGCTAGGAAACACCATATATTTT
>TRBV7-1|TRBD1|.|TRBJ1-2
CASSLVRTGSLGLGYTF
TGTGCCAGCAGCTTGGTTCGGACAGGCTCTCTAGGACTAGGCTACACCTTC
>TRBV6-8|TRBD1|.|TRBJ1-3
CASSEVSGTELGNTIYF
TGTGCCAGCAGTGAGGTATCCGGGACAGAACTAGGAAACACCATATATTTT
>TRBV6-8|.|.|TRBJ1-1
CASTPQGNTEAFF
TGTGCCAGCACTCCACAGGGGAACACTGAAGCTTTCTTT
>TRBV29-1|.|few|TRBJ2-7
CSASFPDGREQYF
TGCAGCGCCTCATTTCCCGATGGTAGGGAGCAGTACTTC
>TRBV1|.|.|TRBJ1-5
CASSLNRVGSNQPQHF
TGCGCCAGCAGCCTGAACAGGGTTGGGAGCAATCAGCCCCAGCATTTT
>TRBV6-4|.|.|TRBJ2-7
CASTGLYEQYF
TGTGCCAGTACGGGACTCTACGAGCAGTACTTC
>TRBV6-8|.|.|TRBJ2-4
CASRSGLNIQYF
TGTGCCAGCAGATCCGGGCTCAACATTCAGTACTTC
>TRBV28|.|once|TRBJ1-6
CASRRQVSSYNSPLHF
TGTGCCAGCAGGCGACAGGTTAGCTCCTATAATTCACCCCTCCACTTT
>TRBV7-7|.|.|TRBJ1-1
CASSLREKSTEAFF
TGTGCCAGCAGCTTAAGGGAAAAGTCCACTGAAGCTTTCTTT
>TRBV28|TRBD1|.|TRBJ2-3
CASSPWDRWSDTQYF
TGTGCCAGCAGTCCCTGGGACAGGTGGTCAGATACGCAGTATTTT
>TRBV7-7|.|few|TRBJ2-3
CASSFRGPSTDTQYF
TGTGCCAGCAGCTTTCGGGGTCCTTCCACAGATACGCAGTATTTT
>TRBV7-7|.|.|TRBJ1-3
CASSEEPGLGNTIYF
TGTGCCAGCAGCGAGGAACCGGGACTTGGAAACACCATATATTTT
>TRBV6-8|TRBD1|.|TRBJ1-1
CAISGGGTGRVVNTEAFF
TGTGCCATCAGTGGTGGGGGGACAGGGAGAGTAGTGAACACTGAAGCTTTCTTT
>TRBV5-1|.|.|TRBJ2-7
CASSLLPDTYEQYF
TGCGCCAGCAGCTTGCTCCCGGATACCTACGAGCAGTACTTC
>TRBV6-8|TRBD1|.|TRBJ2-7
CAISGTGGSEQYF
TGTGCCATCAGTGGGACAGGGGGGTCAGAGCAGTACTTC
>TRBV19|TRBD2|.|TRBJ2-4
CASSPFAGVTKNIQYF
TGTGCCAGTAGTCCTTTCGCGGGGGTTACCAAAAACATTCAGTACTTC
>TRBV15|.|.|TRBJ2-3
CATRPGQVRITDTQYF
TGTGCCACCAGACCAGGGCAGGTCCGAATCACAGATACGCAGTATTTT
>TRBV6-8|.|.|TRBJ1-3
CASTLSRRELSGNTIYF
TGTGCCAGCACCCTTAGCCGAAGGGAGCTCTCTGGAAACACCATATATTTT
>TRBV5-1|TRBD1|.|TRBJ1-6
CASSPRTGGDSPLHF
TGCGCCAGCAGCCCAAGGACAGGGGGCGATTCACCCCTCCACTTT
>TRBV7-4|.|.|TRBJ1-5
CASSLAFGDKNVSNQPQHF
TGTGCCAGCAGCTTAGCATTCGGGGACAAAAACGTTAGCAATCAGCCCCAGCATTTT